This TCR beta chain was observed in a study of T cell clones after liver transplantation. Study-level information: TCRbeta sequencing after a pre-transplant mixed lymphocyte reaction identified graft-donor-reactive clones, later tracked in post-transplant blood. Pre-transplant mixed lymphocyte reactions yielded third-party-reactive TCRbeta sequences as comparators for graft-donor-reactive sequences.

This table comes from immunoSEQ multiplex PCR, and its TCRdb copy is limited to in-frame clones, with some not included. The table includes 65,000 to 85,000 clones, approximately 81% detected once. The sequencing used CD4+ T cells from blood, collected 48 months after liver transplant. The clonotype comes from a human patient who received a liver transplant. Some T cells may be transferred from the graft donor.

CDR3 DNA sequence: TGTGCCAGCAGTGACCCGACAGGGACTGAAAAACTGTTTTTT. This gives the protein CASSDPTGTEKLFF. The V and J genes are TRBV6-1 and TRBJ1-4; 7 bases are shared with TRBD1. The CDR3 contains 14 residues. Germline CDR1 reads MNHNS; CDR2 reads SASEGT. The V segment lost 3 bases and the J segment 7 bases; nucleotides outside the gene matches: 5.